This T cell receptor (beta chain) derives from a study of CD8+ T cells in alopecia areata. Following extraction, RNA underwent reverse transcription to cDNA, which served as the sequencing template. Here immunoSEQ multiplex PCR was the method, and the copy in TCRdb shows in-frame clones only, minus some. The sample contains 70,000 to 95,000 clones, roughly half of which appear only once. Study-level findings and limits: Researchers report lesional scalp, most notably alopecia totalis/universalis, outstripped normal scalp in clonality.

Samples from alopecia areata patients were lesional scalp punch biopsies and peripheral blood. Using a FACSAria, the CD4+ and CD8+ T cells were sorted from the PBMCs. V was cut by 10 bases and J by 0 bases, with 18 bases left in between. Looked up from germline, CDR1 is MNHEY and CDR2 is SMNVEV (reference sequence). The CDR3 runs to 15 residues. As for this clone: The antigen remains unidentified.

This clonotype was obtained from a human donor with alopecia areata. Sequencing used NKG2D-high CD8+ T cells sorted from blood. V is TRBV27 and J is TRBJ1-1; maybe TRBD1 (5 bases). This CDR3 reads CATLAPGQLNTEAFF. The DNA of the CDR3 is TGTGCCACCCTCGCTCCCGGACAACTGAACACTGAAGCTTTCTTT.